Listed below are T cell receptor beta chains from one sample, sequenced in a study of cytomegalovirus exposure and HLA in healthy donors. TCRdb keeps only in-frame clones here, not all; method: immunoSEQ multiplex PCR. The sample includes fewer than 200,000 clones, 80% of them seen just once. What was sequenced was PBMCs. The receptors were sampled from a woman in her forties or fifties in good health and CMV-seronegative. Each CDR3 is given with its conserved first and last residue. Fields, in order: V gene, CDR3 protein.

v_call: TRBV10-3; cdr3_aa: CAISENRGGFAYEQYF
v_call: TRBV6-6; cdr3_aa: CASSRQGWDEQYF
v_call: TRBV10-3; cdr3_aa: CAISQQGTRSYYGYTF
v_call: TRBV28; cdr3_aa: CASLAIGRMNTEAFF
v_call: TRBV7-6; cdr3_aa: CASSLSISGNTIYF
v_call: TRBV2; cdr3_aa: CASSENRDYGYTF
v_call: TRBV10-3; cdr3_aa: CAISEQADGRNEQYF
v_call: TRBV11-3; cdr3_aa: CASSLGGQGNEQFF
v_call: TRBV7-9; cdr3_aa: CASSPGLAGGLRNEQFF
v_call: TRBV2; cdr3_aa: CASSDPGSGNQPQHF
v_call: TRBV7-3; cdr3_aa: CASSRLAGDRDTQYF
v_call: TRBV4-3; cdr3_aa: CASSQDLGDGEQYF
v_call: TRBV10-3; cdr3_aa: CATSPYSGGDYEQYF
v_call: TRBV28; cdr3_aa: CASSFSGSGGSGYTF
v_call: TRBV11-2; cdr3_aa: CASSLPRGQGHEQYF
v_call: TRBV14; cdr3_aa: CASSQTRSPYEQYF
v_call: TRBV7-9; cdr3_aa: CSSSLSQRVPYEQYF
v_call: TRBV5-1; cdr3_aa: CASSFRGWEEQYF
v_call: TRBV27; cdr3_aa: CASKRGLGTGELFF
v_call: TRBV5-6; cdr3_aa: CASSLERTGEAFF
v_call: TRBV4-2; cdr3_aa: CASSQGTGLLNQPQHF
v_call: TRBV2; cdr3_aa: CASRDLGKETQYF
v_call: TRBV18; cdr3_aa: CASSPDTGELFF
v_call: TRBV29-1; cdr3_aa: CSATKGVAGGRHRGTDTQYF
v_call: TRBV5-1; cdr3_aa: CASSLLTGLAEIYNEQFF
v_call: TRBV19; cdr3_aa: CASSISGSHYEQYF
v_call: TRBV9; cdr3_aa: CASSPSPGQGYEQYF